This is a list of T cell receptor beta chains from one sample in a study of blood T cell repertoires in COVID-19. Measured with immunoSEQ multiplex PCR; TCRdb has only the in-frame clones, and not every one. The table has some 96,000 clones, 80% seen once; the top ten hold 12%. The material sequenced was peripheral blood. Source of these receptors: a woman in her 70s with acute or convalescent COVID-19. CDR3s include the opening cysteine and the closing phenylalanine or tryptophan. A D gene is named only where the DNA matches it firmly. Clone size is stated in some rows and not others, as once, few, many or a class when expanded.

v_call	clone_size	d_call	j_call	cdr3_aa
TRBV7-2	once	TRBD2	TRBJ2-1	CASSLARGGYNEQFF
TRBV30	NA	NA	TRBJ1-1	CAWSVVRDTEAFF
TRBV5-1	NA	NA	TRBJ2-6	CASSPNAISGANVLTF
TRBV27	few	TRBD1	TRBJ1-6	CASSLSWTGTSSYINSPLHF
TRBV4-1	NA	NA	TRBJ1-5	CASSPLLLEPQHF
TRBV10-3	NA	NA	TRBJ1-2	CAISDGSRDYGYTF
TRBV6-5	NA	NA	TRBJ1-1	CASSYSSSVNTEAFF
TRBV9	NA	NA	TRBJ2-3	CASSVAGTRFVDTQYF
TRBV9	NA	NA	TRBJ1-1	CASSLEERTEAFF
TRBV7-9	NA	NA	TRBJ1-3	CASSFTWGLSGNTIYF
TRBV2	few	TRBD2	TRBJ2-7	CASSVRPSGGGSEQYF
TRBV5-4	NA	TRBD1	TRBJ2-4	CASSPGQGGGIQYF
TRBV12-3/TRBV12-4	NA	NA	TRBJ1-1	CASSWTENTEAFF
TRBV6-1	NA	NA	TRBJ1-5	CASSEPGRGEPQHF
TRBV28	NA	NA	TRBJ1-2	CASTARVPGDGYTF
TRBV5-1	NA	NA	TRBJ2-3	CASSPDRDTQYF
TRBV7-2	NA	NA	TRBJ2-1	CASSLGWGQGYNEQFF
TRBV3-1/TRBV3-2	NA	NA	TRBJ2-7	CASSQVPSFSAGRSSYEQYF